This T cell receptor beta chain was identified during a study of cytomegalovirus exposure and HLA in healthy donors. Trimming cost V 4 bases and J 7 bases; bases outside gene matches: 7. The germline V gene has CDR1 MNHNS and CDR2 SASEGT. The CDR3 runs to 15 residues. Remarks on this clone: The antigen is not known.

60 Vbeta and 13 Jbeta primers were used in PCR. This table comes from immunoSEQ multiplex PCR, and its TCRdb copy is limited to in-frame clones, with some not included. The sample lists more than 200,000 clones, less than 80% occurring once. Study outcomes and limitations: As a later analysis revealed, most CMV-associated TCR beta chains appeared HLA-restricted. Most TCR sequences were uncommon, yet certain public TCRs appeared in many donors. For most subjects, TCR beta sequences were reported to predict HLA-A and HLA-B alleles with accuracy.

The clonotype comes from a girl aged 2-15 years in good health and CMV-seronegative. This chain links TRBV6-1 with TRBJ1-6, with TRBD1 matching over 7 bases. The sample was PBMCs. CDR3 nucleotides: TGTGCCAGCAGTGGGCGCCAGGGGGGCAATTCACCCCTCCACTTT. This translates into CASSGRQGGNSPLHF.